The entry below gives a single T cell receptor (beta chain) sequence along with its context. Its antigen is not known. A 5'RACE reaction primed in the constant segment made cDNA libraries of TCR alpha and TCR beta, and these carried sample barcodes and UMIs. TCRdb re-derived calls from the 5' RACE reads in MiXCR, one entry per CDR3 protein. The sample shows about 350,000 distinct CDR3 sequences, roughly 13% of them seen only once. This entry belongs to a study of T-cell memory formation after mild COVID-19. Study findings and constraints: CD8+ contracting clones occupied EMRA, while CD4+ ones occupied mainly CM and EM.

V lost 8 bases and J lost 10; bases outside the gene matches: 12. Germline CDR1 reads MNHEY; CDR2 reads SVGEGT. This CDR3 is 15 amino acids long. This clonotype was sampled from a man between 18 and 29 years old who had mild COVID-19 (a few samples of this study predate the infection). Cell type and time point are not known. The sample was PBMCs or a T cell subset sorted from them (not recorded which). The V call is TRBV6-2 or TRBV6-3, the J call TRBJ2-1, with 12 bases identical to TRBD2. The CDR3 DNA is TGTGCCAGCGCCCCCCGGGGACTAGCGGGCGGGGAGCAGTTCTTC. Amino acids: CASAPRGLAGGEQFF.